The 26 T cell receptor beta chains below were found in one sample sequenced in a study of blood T cell repertoires in COVID-19. Clones were read by immunoSEQ multiplex PCR, and TCRdb kept only the in-frame ones, dropping some. The sample carries about 110,000 clones, about 91% recorded once. Sequenced sample: peripheral blood. All receptors derive from a man between 50 and 59 years old with active or convalescent COVID-19.

This chain joins TRBV7-9 and TRBJ2-3; D is perhaps TRBD1 (7 bases). V was shortened by 6 bases and J by 5 bases, with 18 bases between the two germline ends. Looked up from germline, CDR1 is SEHNR and CDR2 is FQNEAQ (reference sequence). This CDR3 is built from 15 residues. The CDR3 loop is CASSLGGGLRDTQYF. CDR3 DNA: TGTGCCAGCAGTCTAGGAGGGGGCCTAAGAGATACGCAGTATTTT.

The chain recombines TRBV14 with TRBJ2-7; TRBD2 agrees at 7 bases. The CDR3 is 15 amino acids. The germline gives CDR1 SGHDN, CDR2 FVKESK. Trimming removed 0 bases from V and 1 base from J; junction bases left unmatched: 3. The CDR3 DNA reads TGTGCCAGCAGCCAAGAGACTAGCTTGTCCTACGAGCAGTACTTC. This encodes CASSQETSLSYEQYF.

The chain recombines TRBV3-1 (or the pseudogene TRBV3-2) with TRBJ2-7; a possible D gene is TRBD2 (6 bases). In germline, CDR1 is LGHDT, CDR2 YNNKEL (reference sequence). V was clipped by 4 bases and J by 0 bases, with 10 bases between them. The CDR3 runs 14 residues. The CDR3 region is CASSPMEGSYEQYF. The CDR3 DNA reads TGTGCCAGCAGCCCGATGGAGGGCTCCTACGAGCAGTACTTC.

This clone has only one observation. The genes are TRBV28 and TRBJ1-2, with 10 bases identical to TRBD1. V was pared by 5 bases and J by 3 bases, with 6 bases of the junction left unmatched. Germline V CDR1 and CDR2: MDHEN, SYDVKM. This CDR3 contains 15 residues. The CDR3 sequence: CASSLTGGWDYGYTF. In DNA form, the CDR3 reads TGTGCCAGCAGTCTGACAGGGGGCTGGGACTATGGCTACACCTTC.

The chain uses TRBV2 and TRBJ2-2; 15 positions match TRBD2. The ends lost 4 bases at V and 6 bases at J; junction bases unmatched: 0. Germline CDR1 reads SNHLY; CDR2 reads FYNNEI. This CDR3 is 15 amino acids long. In nucleotides, the CDR3 is TGTGCCAGCAGTGGGACTAGCGGGAGGGCCGGGGAGCTGTTTTTT. Amino acids: CASSGTSGRAGELFF.

This clone occurred once. V is TRBV5-1 and J is TRBJ1-1; 8 bases fit TRBD1. The CDR3 consists of 15 residues. Trimming cost V 4 bases and J 4 bases; bases outside gene matches: 9. The V gene's germline CDR1 is SGHRS and CDR2 YFSETQ. Written as DNA, the CDR3 is TGCGCCAGCAGCCCACAGGGGGTAGGATCCACTGAAGCTTTCTTT. Its translation: CASSPQGVGSTEAFF.

This clone was recorded a few times. The chain recombines TRBV19 with TRBJ2-7; tentative D call: TRBD1 (5 bases). Germline values: CDR1 LNHDA, CDR2 SQIVND (reference sequence). The length of the CDR3 is 13 residues. V was shortened by 2 bases and J by 0 bases, with 5 bases between the two germline ends. CDR3 amino acids: CASSIQGSYEQYF. For the CDR3, the DNA is TGTGCCAGTAGTATACAGGGCTCCTACGAGCAGTACTTC.

The V and J genes are TRBV29-1 and TRBJ1-1; D is unresolved. This CDR3 has 12 amino acids. V lost 4 bases, J lost 3 bases, and 9 bases lay in between. Germline V lookup: CDR1 SQVTM, CDR2 ANQGSEA. Here the CDR3 reads CSVAGSYTEAFF. In DNA form, the CDR3 reads TGCAGCGTTGCGGGGTCGTACACTGAAGCTTTCTTT.

The genes are TRBV18 and TRBJ2-7; no firm D call. The CDR3 length is 15 residues. CDR1 KGHSH and CDR2 LQKENI come from the germline V gene. V lost 2 bases and J 1 base, leaving 12 bases between the germline ends. The CDR3 DNA follows: TGTGCCAGCTCACCAGTACTTGCAAATTCCTACGAGCAGTACTTC. Protein sequence: CASSPVLANSYEQYF.

This chain links TRBV9 with TRBJ2-4, with 7 bases that match TRBD1. This CDR3 comprises 15 residues. Germline CDR1 SGDLS, CDR2 YYNGEE. Trimming at V came to 2 bases and at J to 9 bases, leaving 11 bases not matched to a gene. For the CDR3, the DNA is TGTGCCAGCAGCGTGGCGGCGACAGGGTATGCCATTCAGTACTTC. The encoded protein is CASSVAATGYAIQYF.

The chain is built from TRBV3-1 (or the pseudogene TRBV3-2) and TRBJ2-5, with 10 bases lining up with TRBD2. Germline loops: CDR1 LGHDT, CDR2 YNNKEL (reference sequence). This CDR3 contains 15 residues. The V and J ends lost 6 bases and 2 bases, in that order; junction bases with no gene match: 6. This chain's CDR3 is CASRTLAGVQETQYF. CDR3 nucleotide sequence: TGTGCCAGCAGAACCCTAGCGGGAGTACAAGAGACCCAGTACTTC.

V is TRBV7-8 and J is TRBJ1-5; D is undetermined. This CDR3 region has 13 residues. Trimming stripped 5 bases from V and 4 bases from J, with 9 bases between. Germline CDR1 and CDR2: SGHVS and FQNEAQ. The CDR3 region is CASSHRWNQPQHF. DNA for the CDR3: TGTGCCAGCAGCCACCGGTGGAATCAGCCCCAGCATTTT.

V is TRBV27 and J is TRBJ2-1; 9 bases match TRBD1. CDR3 length: 16 residues. The germline gives CDR1 MNHEY, CDR2 SMNVEV (reference sequence). Germline trimming cut 5 bases from V and 2 bases from J; bases unmatched to any gene: 7. This CDR3 reads CASSLEQGAPYNEQFF. The DNA for the CDR3 is TGTGCCAGCAGTCTAGAACAGGGGGCCCCCTACAATGAGCAGTTCTTC.

V is TRBV5-4 and J is TRBJ2-7; 12 bases agree with TRBD2. CDR3 length: 18 amino acids. Germline V gives CDR1 SGHNT, CDR2 YYREEE (reference sequence). Germline trimming cut 4 bases from V and 2 bases from J; bases unmatched to any gene: 13. The CDR3 nucleotides are TGTGCCAGCAGCGGGGGCAAGACTAGCGGGAGTGAGGCCTACGAGCAGTACTTC. Its translation is CASSGGKTSGSEAYEQYF. Based on the CDR3 plus reference TRBV5-4 and TRBJ2-7, the full variable domain is ETGVTQSPTHLIKTRGQQVTLRCSSQSGHNTVSWYQQALGQGPQFIFQYYREEENGRGNFPPRFSGLQFPNYSSELNVNALELDDSALYLCASSGGKTSGSEAYEQYFGPGTRLTVT.

The genes are TRBV6-2 or TRBV6-3 and TRBJ1-4, with TRBD1 identical over 7 bases. In germline, CDR1 is MNHEY, CDR2 SVGEGT. Germline trimming cut 5 bases from V and 8 bases from J; bases unmatched to any gene: 17. The CDR3 consists of 17 residues. CDR3 coding DNA: TGTGCCAGCAGTCCCCGGACAGGAGGCCCCGTGGCGGAAAAACTGTTTTTT. Residues: CASSPRTGGPVAEKLFF.

The rearrangement uses TRBV11-2 and TRBJ1-1; D is ambiguous. This CDR3 is 14 amino acids long. The V and J ends lost 4 bases and 1 base respectively, with 10 bases between them. From germline, CDR1 is SGHAT and CDR2 FQNNGV. The CDR3 reads CASSSGVSNTEAFF. DNA for the CDR3: TGTGCCAGCAGCTCCGGGGTTTCGAACACTGAAGCTTTCTTT.

CDR3 nucleotide sequence: TGTGCCAGCAGCTTAGATAGCTTCTCTGGAAACACCATATATTTT. Translation: CASSLDSFSGNTIYF. The chain employs TRBV7-9 and TRBJ1-3; D remains unclear. The ends were cut back, 1 base at V and 0 bases at J, with 7 bases in the middle. The germline CDR1 and CDR2 sequences are SEHNR and FQNEAQ (reference sequence). CDR3 length: 15 amino acids.

J is TRBJ2-7 and V is TRBV9; possibly TRBD1 for D (6 bases). Germline CDR1 SGDLS, CDR2 YYNGEE. The CDR3 totals 12 residues. The ends were cut back, 0 bases at V and 9 bases at J, with 10 bases in the middle. The DNA for the CDR3 is TGTGCCAGCAGCGTAGAAGGGGGTCGGCAGTACTTC. Protein: CASSVEGGRQYF.

This chain links TRBV5-1 with TRBJ2-4; 8 bases are a match to TRBD1. CDR3 length: 15 residues. Germline assignment: CDR1 SGHRS and CDR2 YFSETQ. V lost 2 bases, J lost 8 bases, and 9 bases stayed unmatched. The CDR3: CASSFGQGGRDIQYF. CDR3 in DNA: TGCGCCAGCAGCTTTGGACAGGGAGGAAGGGACATTCAGTACTTC.

In this sample, this clone turned up once. The CDR3 spells CASSYQGGSYNEQFF. The CDR3 bases are TGTGCCAGCAGTTACCAGGGAGGCTCCTACAATGAGCAGTTCTTC. J is TRBJ2-1 and V is TRBV6-6; D is possibly TRBD2 (6 bases). Trimming cost V 2 bases and J 0 bases, with 8 bases left between them. CDR3 size: 15 residues. Germline CDR1 MNHNY, CDR2 SVGAGI (reference sequence).

The chain links TRBV27 to TRBJ1-2; maybe TRBD1 (6 bases). CDR1 is MNHEY, CDR2 SMNVEV, per germline (reference sequence). This CDR3 spans 14 amino acids. The V and J ends lost 8 bases and 6 bases respectively, with 19 bases between them. The CDR3 sequence: CASGPGAIIHGYTF. CDR3 bases: TGTGCCAGCGGCCCAGGGGCCATCATTCATGGCTACACCTTC.

V is TRBV6-8 and J is TRBJ2-1, with 9 bases aligning to TRBD2. With 5 bases clipped from V and 7 bases from J, the junction kept 9 bases outside the gene matches. This CDR3 is 15 amino acids long. The germline gives CDR1 MNHGY, CDR2 SAAAGT. The CDR3 reads CASSPLREGQNEQFF. CDR3 DNA sequence: TGTGCCAGCAGTCCATTGCGGGAGGGCCAGAATGAGCAGTTCTTC.

CDR3 protein: CASSLTAAGGNTIYF. In nucleotides, the CDR3 is TGTGCCAGCAGCCTGACAGCCGCGGGAGGAAACACCATATATTTT. This rearrangement joins TRBV28 to TRBJ1-3, with D possibly being TRBD1 (5 bases). Germline lookup yields CDR1 MDHEN and CDR2 SYDVKM. This CDR3 has 15 residues. V was shortened by 6 bases and J by 4 bases, with 16 bases between the two germline ends.

The rearrangement links TRBV24-1 to TRBJ2-2, with 8 positions matching TRBD2. The V gene end was trimmed by 3 bases and the J gene end by 5 bases; junction bases not matched to a gene: 13. CDR1 KGHDR and CDR2 SFDVKD come from the germline V gene. This CDR3 region has 18 residues. In nucleotides, the CDR3 is TGTGCCACCAGTGATGCTAGCGGGTCAGGGCCGCTAACCGGGGAGCTGTTTTTT. It yields the protein CATSDASGSGPLTGELFF.

This clone has just one count. CDR3 loop: CAWSVQGETQYF. In DNA, the CDR3 is TGTGCCTGGAGTGTACAGGGGGAGACCCAGTACTTC. J is TRBJ2-5 and V is TRBV30, with 7 nucleotides matching TRBD1. The J segment lost 5 bases and the V segment lost 0 bases, leaving 0 bases of the junction unmatched. CDR1 GTSNPN and CDR2 SVGIG come from the germline V gene (reference sequence). The CDR3 has 12 amino acids.

This chain joins TRBV5-1 and TRBJ1-1; TRBD1 matches 7 bases. V lost 4 bases, J lost 1 base, and 7 bases stayed unmatched. Germline-derived CDR1 and CDR2 are SGHRS and YFSETQ. CDR3 size: 15 residues. CDR3 sequence reads: CASSPDRRRNTEAFF. The CDR3 DNA is TGCGCCAGCAGCCCGGACAGGCGGAGGAACACTGAAGCTTTCTTT.